The present TCR beta chain was sequenced within a study of blood T cell repertoires in COVID-19. Study as a whole: Some COVID-19 samples were acute and others convalescent; all came from the United States, Italy and Spain.

Assay: immunoSEQ multiplex PCR; the TCRdb copy retains only in-frame clones and omits some. This sample has about 130,000 clones, with around 85% found just once. Germline CDR1 is MGHDK and CDR2 is SYGVNS. The CDR3 is 13 residues long. Trimming stripped 3 bases from V and 5 bases from J, with 8 bases between. The gene calls are TRBV25-1 and TRBJ2-1; D uncertain. Sequencing was done on a sample of peripheral blood. This TCR was sampled from a human donor in a cohort sampled during active COVID-19. In DNA, the CDR3 is TGTGCCAGCAGTGAGCGATTGAACAATGAGCAGTTCTTC. Its protein product is CASSERLNNEQFF. Full variable domain (missing parts from reference TRBV25-1 and TRBJ2-1): EADIYQTPRYLVIGTGKKITLECSQTMGHDKMYWYQQDPGMELHLIHYSYGVNSTEKGDLSSESTVSRIRTEHFPLTLESARPSHTSQYLCASSERLNNEQFFGPGTRLTVL.